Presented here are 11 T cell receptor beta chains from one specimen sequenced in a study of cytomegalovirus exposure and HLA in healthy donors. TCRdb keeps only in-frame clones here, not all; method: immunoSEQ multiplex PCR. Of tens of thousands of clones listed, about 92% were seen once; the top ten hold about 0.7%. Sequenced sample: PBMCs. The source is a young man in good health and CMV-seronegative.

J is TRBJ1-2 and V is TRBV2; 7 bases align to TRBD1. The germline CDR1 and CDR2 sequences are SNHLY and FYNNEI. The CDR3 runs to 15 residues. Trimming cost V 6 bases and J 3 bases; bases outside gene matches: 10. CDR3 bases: TGTGCCAGCAGGACCGGGACAGCGCGAGACTATGGCTACACCTTC. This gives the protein CASRTGTARDYGYTF.

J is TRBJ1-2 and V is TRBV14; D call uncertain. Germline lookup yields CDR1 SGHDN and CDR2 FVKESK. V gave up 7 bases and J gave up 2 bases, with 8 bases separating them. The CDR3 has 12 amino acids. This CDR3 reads CASNKANYGYTF. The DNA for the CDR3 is TGTGCCAGCAATAAAGCCAACTATGGCTACACCTTC.

DNA for the CDR3: TGCGCCAGCAGCCAAGGACCGGGACTGAGAATCGAGCAGTACTTC. This sequence encodes CASSQGPGLRIEQYF. The chain is built from TRBV4-1 and TRBJ2-7, with D tentatively TRBD2 (6 bases). The germline V gene encodes CDR1 MGHRA and CDR2 YSYEKL. CDR3 length: 15 residues. The V gene lost 1 base and the J gene lost 6 bases, with 16 bases spanning the gap.

The CDR3 region is CASSPTHRGMYEQYF. The CDR3 DNA sequence: TGTGCCAGCAGCCCCACCCACAGGGGTATGTACGAGCAGTACTTC. The chain recombines TRBV7-6 with TRBJ2-7, with 7 bases matching TRBD1. The CDR3 consists of 15 residues. V was clipped by 5 bases and J by 4 bases; unmatched bases: 11. The germline gives CDR1 SGHVS, CDR2 FNYEAQ.

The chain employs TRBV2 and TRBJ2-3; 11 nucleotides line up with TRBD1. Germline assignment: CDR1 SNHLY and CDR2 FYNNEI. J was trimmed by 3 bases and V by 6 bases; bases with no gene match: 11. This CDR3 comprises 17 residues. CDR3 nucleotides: TGTGCCAGCAGGGACCGATGGGACAGGGGGGGGACAGATACGCAGTATTTT. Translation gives CASRDRWDRGGTDTQYF.

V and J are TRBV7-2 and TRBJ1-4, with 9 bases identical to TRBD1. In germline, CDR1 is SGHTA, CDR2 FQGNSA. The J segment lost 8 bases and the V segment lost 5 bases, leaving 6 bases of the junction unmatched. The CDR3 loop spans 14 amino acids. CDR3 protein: CASSPQQGAEKLFF. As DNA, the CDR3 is TGTGCCAGCAGCCCGCAACAGGGGGCCGAAAAACTGTTTTTT.

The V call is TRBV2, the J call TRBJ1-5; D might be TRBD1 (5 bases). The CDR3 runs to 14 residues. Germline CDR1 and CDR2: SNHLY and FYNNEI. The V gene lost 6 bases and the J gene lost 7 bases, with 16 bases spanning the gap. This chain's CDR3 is CASRKEGVGQPQHF. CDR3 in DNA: TGTGCCAGCAGAAAAGAAGGGGTGGGGCAGCCCCAGCATTTT.

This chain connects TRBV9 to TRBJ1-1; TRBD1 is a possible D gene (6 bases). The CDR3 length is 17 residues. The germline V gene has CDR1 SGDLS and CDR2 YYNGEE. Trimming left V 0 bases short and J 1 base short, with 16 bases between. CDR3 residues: CASSVGLLGHQNTEAFF. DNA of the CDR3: TGTGCCAGCAGCGTAGGTCTCCTGGGACATCAGAACACTGAAGCTTTCTTT. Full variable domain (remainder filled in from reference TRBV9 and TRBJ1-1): DSGVTQTPKHLITATGQRVTLRCSPRSGDLSVYWYQQSLDQGLQFLIQYYNGEERAKGNILERFSAQQFPDLHSELNLSSLELGDSALYFCASSVGLLGHQNTEAFFGQGTRLTVV.

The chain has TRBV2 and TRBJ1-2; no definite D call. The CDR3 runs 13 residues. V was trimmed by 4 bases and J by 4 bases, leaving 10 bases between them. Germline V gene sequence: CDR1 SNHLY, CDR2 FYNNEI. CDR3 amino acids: CASSGKDTYGYTF. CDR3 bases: TGTGCCAGCAGTGGTAAAGACACCTATGGCTACACCTTC.

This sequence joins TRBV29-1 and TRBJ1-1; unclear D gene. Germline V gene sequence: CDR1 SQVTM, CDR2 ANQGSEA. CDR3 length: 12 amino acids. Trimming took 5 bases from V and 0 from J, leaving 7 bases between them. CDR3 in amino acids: CSVSQLNTEAFF. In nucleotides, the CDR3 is TGCAGCGTTTCCCAGTTGAACACTGAAGCTTTCTTT. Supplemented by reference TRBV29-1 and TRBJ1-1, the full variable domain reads SAVISQKPSRDICQRGTSLTIQCQVDSQVTMMFWYRQQPGQSLTLIATANQGSEATYESGFVIDKFPISRPNLTFSTLTVSNMSPEDSSIYLCSVSQLNTEAFFGQGTRLTVV.

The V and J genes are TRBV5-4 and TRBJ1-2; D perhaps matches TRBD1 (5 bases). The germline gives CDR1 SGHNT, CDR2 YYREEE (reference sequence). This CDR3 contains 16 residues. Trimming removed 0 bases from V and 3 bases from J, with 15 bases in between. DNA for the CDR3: TGTGCCAGCAGCTTGGCCCTTATCGGGGGGGACTATGGCTACACCTTC. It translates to CASSLALIGGDYGYTF. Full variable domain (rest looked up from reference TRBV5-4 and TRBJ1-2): ETGVTQSPTHLIKTRGQQVTLRCSSQSGHNTVSWYQQALGQGPQFIFQYYREEENGRGNFPPRFSGLQFPNYSSELNVNALELDDSALYLCASSLALIGGDYGYTFGSGTRLTVV.